This T cell receptor beta chain stems from a study of OX40 agonist ivuxolimab in advanced cancers. Study-wide background: An agonistic anti-OX40 (CD134) antibody, ivuxolimab, was used to treat the patients. General study findings and limits: At 0.1-3.0 mg/kg, partial responders had clonal expansion among the lowest observed.

Turning to this clone: The target antigen is unknown.

Method: immunoSEQ multiplex PCR; TCRdb's copy keeps in-frame clones and lacks some. There are about 35,000 clones in the sample; approximately 90% occur only once, and about 20% lies in the top ten. Germline V gene lookup returns CDR1 MNHNS and CDR2 SASEGT. The CDR3 is 13 amino acids. Deletions cut 2 bases from V and 3 bases from J, with 5 bases between. The sequencing here drew on CD4+ or CD8+ T cells sorted from blood, taken in a trial of the OX40 agonist ivuxolimab. The chain joins TRBV6-1 to TRBJ2-1; D gene uncertain. The sequence was collected from an adult with an advanced solid tumor such as melanoma, head and neck, liver or kidney cancer. The CDR3 DNA sequence: TGTGCCAGCAGTGAAATGCTCTACAATGAGCAGTTCTTC. Amino acid sequence: CASSEMLYNEQFF.